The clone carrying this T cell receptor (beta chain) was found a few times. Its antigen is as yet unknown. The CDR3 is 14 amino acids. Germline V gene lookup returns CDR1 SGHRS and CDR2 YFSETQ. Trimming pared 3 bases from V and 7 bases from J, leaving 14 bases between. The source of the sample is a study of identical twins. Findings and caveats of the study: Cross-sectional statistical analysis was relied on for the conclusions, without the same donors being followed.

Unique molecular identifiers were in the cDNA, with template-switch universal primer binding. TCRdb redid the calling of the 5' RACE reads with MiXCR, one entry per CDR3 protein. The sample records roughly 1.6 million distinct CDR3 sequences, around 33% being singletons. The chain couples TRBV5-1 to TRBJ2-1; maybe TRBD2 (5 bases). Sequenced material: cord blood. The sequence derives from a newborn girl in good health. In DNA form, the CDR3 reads TGCGCCAGCAGCTCCACTAGACGGGCGAATGAGCAGTTCTTC. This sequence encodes CASSSTRRANEQFF. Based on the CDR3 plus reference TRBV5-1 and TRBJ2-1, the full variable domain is KAGVTQTPRYLIKTRGQQVTLSCSPISGHRSVSWYQQTPGQGLQFLFEYFSETQRNKGNFPGRFSGRQFSNSRSEMNVSTLELGDSALYLCASSSTRRANEQFFGPGTRLTVL.